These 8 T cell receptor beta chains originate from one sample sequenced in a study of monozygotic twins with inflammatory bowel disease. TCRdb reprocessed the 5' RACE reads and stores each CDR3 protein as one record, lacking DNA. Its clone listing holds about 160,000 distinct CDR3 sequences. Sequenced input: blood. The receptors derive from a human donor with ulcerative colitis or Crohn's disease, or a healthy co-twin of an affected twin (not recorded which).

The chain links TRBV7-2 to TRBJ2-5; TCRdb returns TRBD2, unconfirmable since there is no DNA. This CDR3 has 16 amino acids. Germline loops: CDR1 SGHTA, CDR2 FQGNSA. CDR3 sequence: CASSLAPLAGEETQYF.

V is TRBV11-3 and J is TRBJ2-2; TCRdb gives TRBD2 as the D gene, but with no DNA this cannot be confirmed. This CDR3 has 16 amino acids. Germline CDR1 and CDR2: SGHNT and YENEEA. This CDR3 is CASSLLAGFATGELFF.

CDR3 protein: CASGSTGVTEAFF. J is TRBJ1-1 and V is TRBV6-1; TCRdb's D gene call, TRBD1, goes unchecked for lack of DNA. The germline CDR1 and CDR2 sequences are MNHNS and SASEGT. The CDR3 length is 13 residues.

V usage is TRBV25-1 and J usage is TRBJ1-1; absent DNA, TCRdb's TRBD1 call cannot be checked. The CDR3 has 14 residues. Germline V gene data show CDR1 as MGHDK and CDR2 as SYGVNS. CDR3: CASIKGGGTLEAFF.

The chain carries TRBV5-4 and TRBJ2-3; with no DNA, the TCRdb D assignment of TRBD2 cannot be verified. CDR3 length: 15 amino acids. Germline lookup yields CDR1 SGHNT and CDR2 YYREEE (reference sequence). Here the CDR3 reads CASSRSGGGTDTQYF. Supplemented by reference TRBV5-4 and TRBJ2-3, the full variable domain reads ETGVTQSPTHLIKTRGQQVTLRCSSQSGHNTVSWYQQALGQGPQFIFQYYREEENGRGNFPPRFSGLQFPNYSSELNVNALELDDSALYLCASSRSGGGTDTQYFGPGTRLTVL.

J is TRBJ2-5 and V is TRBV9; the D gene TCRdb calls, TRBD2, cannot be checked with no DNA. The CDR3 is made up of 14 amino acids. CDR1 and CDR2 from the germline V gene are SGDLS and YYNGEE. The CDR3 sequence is CASSIGGRRETQYF.

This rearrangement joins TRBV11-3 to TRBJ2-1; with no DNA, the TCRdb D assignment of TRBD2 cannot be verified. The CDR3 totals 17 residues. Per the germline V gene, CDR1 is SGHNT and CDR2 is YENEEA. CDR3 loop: CASSLRRRTSGYNEQFF.

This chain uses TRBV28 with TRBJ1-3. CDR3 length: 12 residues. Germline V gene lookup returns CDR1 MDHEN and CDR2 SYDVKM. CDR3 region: CASFRSGNTIYF.